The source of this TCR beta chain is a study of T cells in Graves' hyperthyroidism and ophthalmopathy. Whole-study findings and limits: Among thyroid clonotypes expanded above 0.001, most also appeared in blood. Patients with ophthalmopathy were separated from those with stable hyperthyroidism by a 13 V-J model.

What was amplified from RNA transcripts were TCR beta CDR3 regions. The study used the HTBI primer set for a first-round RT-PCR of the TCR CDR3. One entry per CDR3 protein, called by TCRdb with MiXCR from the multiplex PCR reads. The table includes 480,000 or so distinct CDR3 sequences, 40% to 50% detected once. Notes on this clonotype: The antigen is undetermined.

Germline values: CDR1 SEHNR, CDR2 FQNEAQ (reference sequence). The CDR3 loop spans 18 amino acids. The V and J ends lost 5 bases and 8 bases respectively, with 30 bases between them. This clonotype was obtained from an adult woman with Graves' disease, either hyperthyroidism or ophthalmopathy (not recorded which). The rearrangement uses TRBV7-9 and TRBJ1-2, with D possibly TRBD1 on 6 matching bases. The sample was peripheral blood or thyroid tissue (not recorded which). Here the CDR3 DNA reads TGTGCCAGCAGCCATGGGCAGGCGAACACCGGGGGCTTCTGGGGCTACACCTTC. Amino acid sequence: CASSHGQANTGGFWGYTF.